This T cell receptor (beta chain) was obtained from a study of T-cell memory formation after mild COVID-19. Each CDR3 protein is one row after TCRdb ran MiXCR on the 5' RACE reads. The sample lists hundreds of thousands of distinct CDR3 sequences, about a sixth occurring once. Germline loops: CDR1 SGHTA, CDR2 FQGTGA. V lost 4 bases and J lost 0, with 7 bases in between. This CDR3 spans 15 amino acids. This chain connects TRBV7-3 to TRBJ2-6; D unresolved. The sequenced sample consisted of PBMCs or a T cell subset sorted from them (not recorded which). The TCR originated in a man aged 18-30 years who had mild COVID-19 (a few samples of this study predate the infection). Cell type and time point are not known. The CDR3, as DNA: TGTGCCAGCAGCTCCACAGCCTCTGGGGCCAACGTCCTGACTTTC. Its protein is CASSSTASGANVLTF.